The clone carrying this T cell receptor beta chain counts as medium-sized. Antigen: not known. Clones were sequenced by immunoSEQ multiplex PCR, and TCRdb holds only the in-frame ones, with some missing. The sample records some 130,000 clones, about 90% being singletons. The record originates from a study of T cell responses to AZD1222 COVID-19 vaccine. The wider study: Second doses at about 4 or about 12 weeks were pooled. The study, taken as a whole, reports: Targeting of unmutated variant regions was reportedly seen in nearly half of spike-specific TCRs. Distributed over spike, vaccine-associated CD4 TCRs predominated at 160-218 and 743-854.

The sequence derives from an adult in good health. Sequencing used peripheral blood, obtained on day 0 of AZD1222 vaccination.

The CDR3 coding sequence is TGTGCCAGCAGTGATGGGGGCAGGGACACCGGGGAGCTGTTTTTT. It codes for CASSDGGRDTGELFF. The rearrangement links TRBV25-1 to TRBJ2-2; possible D gene TRBD1, 6 bases. The CDR3 has 15 residues. Per germline, CDR1 MGHDK and CDR2 SYGVNS. V was pared by 3 bases and J by 3 bases, with 11 bases between.